The next 27 T cell receptor beta chains were all read from a single sample in a study of T cell responses to AZD1222 COVID-19 vaccine. The repertoire was sequenced with immunoSEQ multiplex PCR; TCRdb's copy has only in-frame clones and lacks some. The sample has over 130,000 clones, roughly 92% seen once; the top ten hold about 5%. Sequencing used peripheral blood, obtained on day 0 of AZD1222 vaccination. These receptors came from an adult in good health.

The CDR3: CASSETGGANIQYF. The CDR3 bases are TGTGCCAGCAGTGAGACAGGGGGAGCAAACATTCAGTACTTC. The chain combines TRBV28 with TRBJ2-4, with TRBD1 matching over 9 bases. Germline CDR1 reads MDHEN; CDR2 reads SYDVKM. The CDR3 consists of 14 residues. V shed 5 bases and J 6 bases; nucleotides not matched to a gene: 5.

This clone was recorded only once. This chain links TRBV7-2 with TRBJ2-2; 9 positions match TRBD1. The CDR3 covers 17 residues. CDR1 SGHTA and CDR2 FQGNSA come from the germline V gene. Losses at the gene ends were 3 bases for V and 2 bases for J; bases not matched to a gene: 7. The CDR3 reads CASSFPRDRANTGELFF. CDR3 bases: TGTGCCAGCAGCTTCCCCCGGGACAGGGCCAACACCGGGGAGCTGTTTTTT.

This rearrangement joins TRBV27 to TRBJ2-3; TRBD2 matches 8 bases. This CDR3 is built from 17 residues. V lost 7 bases to trimming and J lost 4 bases; unmatched junction nucleotides: 16. The germline V gene encodes CDR1 MNHEY and CDR2 SMNVEV (reference sequence). The CDR3 bases are TGTGCCAGCACCCTCAAACGCACGGGAGGGCCAGCAGATACGCAGTATTTT. This encodes CASTLKRTGGPADTQYF.

The chain couples TRBV4-2 to TRBJ2-3, with 9 positions matching TRBD2. The CDR3 loop spans 18 amino acids. Germline lookup yields CDR1 LGHNA and CDR2 YNFKEQ. Germline trimming cut 0 bases from V and 1 base from J; bases unmatched to any gene: 8. CDR3 nucleotide sequence: TGTGCCAGCAGCCAAGATCGTCTAGCGGGAACTGGCACAGATACGCAGTATTTT. This sequence encodes CASSQDRLAGTGTDTQYF.

The chain recombines TRBV5-1 with TRBJ1-2; maybe TRBD1 (5 bases). The CDR3 loop spans 14 amino acids. V lost 4 bases and J 3 bases, leaving 13 bases between the germline ends. Germline V gene lookup returns CDR1 SGHRS and CDR2 YFSETQ. CDR3 DNA: TGCGCCAGCAGCCCCTCGGAAGGGGACTATGGCTACACCTTC. Its translation: CASSPSEGDYGYTF.

The chain has TRBV28 and TRBJ2-1; D might be TRBD2 (7 bases). The CDR3 spans 13 residues. The germline CDR1 and CDR2 sequences are MDHEN and SYDVKM. V gave up 3 bases and J gave up 8 bases, with 11 bases separating them. The CDR3 nucleotides read TGTGCCAGCAGTTTTAGGGGGGGTTATGAGCAGTTCTTC. The encoded protein is CASSFRGGYEQFF.

The rearrangement links TRBV29-1 to TRBJ2-5, with D hard to call. Germline-derived CDR1 and CDR2 are SQVTM and ANQGSEA. Trimming removed 6 bases from V and 3 bases from J, with 14 bases in between. This CDR3 region has 13 residues. Written as DNA, the CDR3 is TGCAGCGTCACTCCAGGCGGTAAAGAGACCCAGTACTTC. Protein product: CSVTPGGKETQYF.

The chain recombines TRBV5-4 with TRBJ2-5, with D maybe TRBD1 (7 bases). The CDR3 runs to 16 residues. The V gene's germline CDR1 is SGHNT and CDR2 YYREEE (reference sequence). Trimming took 6 bases from V and 2 from J, leaving 20 bases between them. For the CDR3, the DNA is TGTGCCAGCAACGCGGGAAAGGACAGGACTCAAGAGACCCAGTACTTC. Protein: CASNAGKDRTQETQYF.

This clone has just one count. The chain uses TRBV28 and TRBJ2-3; TRBD2 matches at 11 bases. This CDR3 has 19 residues. Germline CDR1 and CDR2: MDHEN and SYDVKM. V lost 3 bases to trimming and J lost 4 bases; unmatched junction nucleotides: 15. The CDR3 protein is CASSFLAGGRLVISDTQYF. CDR3 coding DNA: TGTGCCAGCAGTTTTCTAGCGGGAGGAAGATTGGTCATATCAGATACGCAGTATTTT. Together with reference TRBV28 and TRBJ2-3, the CDR3 gives the full variable domain: DVKVTQSSRYLVKRTGEKVFLECVQDMDHENMFWYRQDPGLGLRLIYFSYDVKMKEKGDIPEGYSVSREKKERFSLILESASTNQTSMYLCASSFLAGGRLVISDTQYFGPGTRLTVL.

The chain has TRBV19 and TRBJ2-1; 12 bases are a match to TRBD2. Per the germline V gene, CDR1 is LNHDA and CDR2 is SQIVND (reference sequence). J was trimmed by 6 bases and V by 7 bases; bases with no gene match: 7. The CDR3 contains 15 residues. CDR3 bases: TGTGCCAGTAACTTACTAGCGGGAGGCATCAATGAGCAGTTCTTC. This translates into CASNLLAGGINEQFF.

J is TRBJ1-5 and V is TRBV27; no clear D gene. Trimming shortened V by 1 base and J by 4 bases, and 5 bases separated the two germline ends. In germline, CDR1 is MNHEY, CDR2 SMNVEV (reference sequence). The CDR3 consists of 13 residues. CDR3 DNA: TGTGCCAGCAGTTTATTGCCAAATCAGCCCCAGCATTTT. Its protein product is CASSLLPNQPQHF.

The chain has TRBV4-2 and TRBJ2-7; 8 nucleotides agree with TRBD2. CDR3 size: 12 residues. With 8 bases clipped from V and 4 bases from J, the junction kept 4 bases outside the gene matches. Germline CDR1 LGHNA, CDR2 YNFKEQ. DNA of the CDR3: TGTGCCAGCCGGGGGGGACAATACGAGCAGTACTTC. This gives the protein CASRGGQYEQYF.

This clone was seen just once. The genes are TRBV6-5 and TRBJ1-5; 7 nucleotides line up with TRBD1. Germline CDR1 is MNHEY and CDR2 is SVGAGI. J gave up 4 bases and V 6 bases, and 9 bases lay outside the gene matches. CDR3 length: 15 amino acids. The CDR3 spells CASSPGTEKNQPQHF. For the CDR3, the DNA is TGTGCCAGCAGCCCCGGGACAGAAAAAAATCAGCCCCAGCATTTT.

This clone was picked up one time. V gene TRBV5-1 combines with J gene TRBJ2-1; D possibly corresponds to TRBD1 (5 bases). There are 17 residues in the CDR3. The V gene lost 1 base and the J gene lost 3 bases, with 17 bases spanning the gap. The germline gives CDR1 SGHRS, CDR2 YFSETQ. The CDR3 loop reads CASSLFLTVSNYNEQFF. The CDR3 region has the DNA TGCGCCAGCAGCTTGTTCCTGACAGTTTCTAACTACAATGAGCAGTTCTTC. Using reference TRBV5-1 and TRBJ2-1 for the parts outside the CDR3, the full variable domain is KAGVTQTPRYLIKTRGQQVTLSCSPISGHRSVSWYQQTPGQGLQFLFEYFSETQRNKGNFPGRFSGRQFSNSRSEMNVSTLELGDSALYLCASSLFLTVSNYNEQFFGPGTRLTVL.

CDR3 nucleotide sequence: TGTGCCATAGACAGGGATTCTGAAGCTTTCTTT. Amino acids: CAIDRDSEAFF. The gene calls are TRBV13 and TRBJ1-1, with 7 bases that match TRBD1. CDR3 length equals 11 residues. Germline V gives CDR1 PRHDT, CDR2 FYEKMQ (reference sequence). The trim removed 10 bases at V and 6 bases at J, leaving 5 bases unmatched.

V and J are TRBV10-3 and TRBJ2-2, with 12 bases fitting TRBD2. The CDR3 has 16 residues. Germline V lookup: CDR1 ENHRY, CDR2 SYGVKD. With 0 bases clipped from V and 7 bases from J, the junction kept 3 bases outside the gene matches. CDR3 residues: CAISESLAGGGGELFF. CDR3 DNA: TGTGCCATCAGTGAGTCACTAGCGGGAGGTGGCGGGGAGCTGTTTTTT.

This clone showed up just once. The chain carries TRBV24-1 and TRBJ2-3; D is perhaps TRBD2 (6 bases). Trimming pared 3 bases from V and 0 bases from J, leaving 15 bases between. Looked up from germline, CDR1 is KGHDR and CDR2 is SFDVKD. CDR3 length equals 17 residues. CDR3 nucleotides: TGTGCCACCAGTGATGCCCGGACTACCGAAAGCACAGATACGCAGTATTTT. This codes for CATSDARTTESTDTQYF.

The rearrangement links TRBV19 to TRBJ2-6; no definite D call. The germline V gene has CDR1 LNHDA and CDR2 SQIVND (reference sequence). V dropped 3 bases and J dropped 1 base, with 13 bases sitting between them. The CDR3 sequence is 17 residues long. The CDR3 is CASSIRIGKSGANVLTF. In DNA form, the CDR3 reads TGTGCCAGTAGTATCCGGATAGGGAAATCTGGGGCCAACGTCCTGACTTTC. The full variable domain, rest sourced from reference TRBV19 and TRBJ2-6, is DGGITQSPKYLFRKEGQNVTLSCEQNLNHDAMYWYRQDPGQGLRLIYYSQIVNDFQKGDIAEGYSVSREKKESFPLTVTSAQKNPTAFYLCASSIRIGKSGANVLTFGAGSRLTVL.

The chain recombines TRBV7-9 with TRBJ1-2; D is undetermined. Germline CDR1 is SEHNR and CDR2 is FQNEAQ (reference sequence). The germline V and J ends were trimmed by 4 bases and 4 bases, with 19 bases remaining between them. The CDR3 loop spans 16 amino acids. As DNA, the CDR3 is TGTGCCAGCAGCTCGGGTCGAGACGAATCCCGCTATGGCTACACCTTC. Protein: CASSSGRDESRYGYTF.

This chain connects TRBV28 to TRBJ1-2; no definite D call. Trimming shortened V by 4 bases and J by 8 bases, and 11 bases separated the two germline ends. The CDR3 is 12 amino acids. CDR1 is MDHEN and CDR2 is SYDVKM in the germline V gene. The chain's CDR3 is CASSYAGWGYTF. In DNA, the CDR3 is TGTGCCAGCAGTTATGCGGGCTGGGGCTACACCTTC.

This chain links TRBV19 with TRBJ2-2; TRBD2 matches at 9 bases. The CDR3 is 18 residues long. V trimming: 4 bases; J trimming: 6 bases; junction bases outside the gene matches: 15. The V gene's germline CDR1 is LNHDA and CDR2 SQIVND (reference sequence). CDR3 sequence: CASSTGSRGRARAGELFF. CDR3 coding DNA: TGTGCCAGTAGTACGGGTTCTCGCGGGAGGGCCCGCGCCGGGGAGCTGTTTTTT.

The gene calls are TRBV12-3 or TRBV12-4 and TRBJ2-7; D is ambiguous. With 2 bases removed from V and 4 bases from J, the gap between germline ends came to 6 bases. The CDR3 runs to 12 residues. The CDR3 spells CASSLIRYEQYF. The CDR3 nucleotides read TGTGCCAGCAGTTTAATTCGATACGAGCAGTACTTC.

This clone was observed a single time. CDR3 region: CASSLFGGAASYEQYF. CDR3 in DNA: TGTGCCAGCAGTTTATTTGGTGGTGCCGCCTCCTACGAGCAGTACTTC. J is TRBJ2-7 and V is TRBV27; D unclear. Germline V gene data show CDR1 as MNHEY and CDR2 as SMNVEV (reference sequence). The CDR3 contains 16 residues. V was pared by 1 base and J by 0 bases, with 13 bases between.

This chain joins TRBV11-2 and TRBJ1-1, with D unclear. This CDR3 is 12 amino acids long. V was clipped by 8 bases and J by 2 bases, with 9 bases between them. Germline V gene sequence: CDR1 SGHAT, CDR2 FQNNGV. Here the CDR3 reads CASARLNTEAFF. The CDR3 nucleotides are TGTGCCAGCGCGCGGTTAAACACTGAAGCTTTCTTT.

This clone was counted once. The rearrangement joins TRBV6-2 or TRBV6-3 to TRBJ2-3; D not certain. Germline CDR1 is MNHEY and CDR2 is SVGEGT. The CDR3 is 14 amino acids. V lost 1 base to trimming and J lost 8 bases, with 13 bases between them. CDR3 DNA: TGTGCCAGCAGTTACTGGACCTCCGGTGTTACGCAGTATTTT. Its protein product is CASSYWTSGVTQYF.

The rearrangement uses TRBV24-1 and TRBJ2-1, with 9 bases aligning to TRBD2. Looked up from germline, CDR1 is KGHDR and CDR2 is SFDVKD. This CDR3 is 16 amino acids long. V trimming: 4 bases; J trimming: 0 bases; junction bases outside the gene matches: 3. DNA for the CDR3: TGTGCCACCAGTGACTTAGCGGGAGCCTCCTACAATGAGCAGTTCTTC. Translating it yields CATSDLAGASYNEQFF.

The chain employs TRBV3-1 (or the pseudogene TRBV3-2) and TRBJ2-3; perhaps TRBD2 as D (6 bases). Trimming shortened V by 2 bases and J by 4 bases, and 7 bases separated the two germline ends. The length of the CDR3 is 13 residues. Germline V lookup: CDR1 LGHDT, CDR2 YNNKEL (reference sequence). The chain's CDR3 is CASSQLAADTQYF. The CDR3 bases are TGTGCCAGCAGCCAATTAGCGGCAGATACGCAGTATTTT.